The 9 T cell receptor beta chains reported below all come from one sample, sequenced in a study of blood T cells in healthy people across ages. The second PCR ran about 6 to 12 cycles with a sample-barcoded 5' primer and J-beta primers. TCRdb fed the 5' RACE reads into MiXCR, producing one record per CDR3 protein. This repertoire shows some 670,000 distinct CDR3 sequences, around 52% found once; its top ten account for approximately 13%. Sequencing used blood. All receptors come from a woman at least 80 years old in good health.

This clonotype has just a few counts. The chain employs TRBV20-1 and TRBJ2-3; possible D gene TRBD2, 5 bases. Per germline, CDR1 DFQATT and CDR2 SNEGSKA (reference sequence). V lost 5 bases and J lost 0, with 12 bases in between. This CDR3 has 14 residues. The CDR3 sequence is CSAPGGSSTDTQYF. In nucleotides, the CDR3 is TGCAGTGCTCCAGGCGGGTCTAGCACAGATACGCAGTATTTT.

This clonotype was counted once. The chain has TRBV6-5 and TRBJ2-5; D perhaps matches TRBD2 (5 bases). The end of the DNA fits TRBJ2-7 better, so the J call may be wrong. From germline, CDR1 is MNHEY and CDR2 SVGAGI. CDR3 length equals 14 residues. CDR3 nucleotides: TGTGCCAGCAGTCCCGACTATAACGGGCGCGAGCAGTACTTC. It is translated as CASSPDYNGREQYF.

This clonotype was recorded many times. V and J are TRBV5-1 and TRBJ1-1, with D tentatively TRBD1 (6 bases). The CDR3 runs to 15 residues. Germline CDR1 and CDR2: SGHRS and YFSETQ. The germline V and J ends were trimmed by 2 bases and 3 bases, with 14 bases remaining between them. CDR3 nucleotide sequence: TGCGCCAGCAGCTTAAAGGGGACATTCGACACTGAAGCTTTCTTT. Amino acid sequence: CASSLKGTFDTEAFF. Filled out from reference TRBV5-1 and TRBJ1-1, the complete variable domain reads KAGVTQTPRYLIKTRGQQVTLSCSPISGHRSVSWYQQTPGQGLQFLFEYFSETQRNKGNFPGRFSGRQFSNSRSEMNVSTLELGDSALYLCASSLKGTFDTEAFFGQGTRLTVV.

The chain has TRBV27 and TRBJ2-7; no firm D call. V lost 6 bases and J lost 1, with 16 bases in between. There are 15 residues in the CDR3. Germline V gives CDR1 MNHEY, CDR2 SMNVEV (reference sequence). The CDR3 sequence is CASSQSQLGSYEQYF. The CDR3 DNA reads TGTGCCAGCAGCCAGTCCCAACTTGGTTCCTACGAGCAGTACTTC.

This clonotype appeared many times. The chain has TRBV20-1 and TRBJ2-6, with D possibly matching TRBD1 (6 bases). The CDR3 sequence is 15 residues long. The germline V gene encodes CDR1 DFQATT and CDR2 SNEGSKA (reference sequence). V gave up 6 bases and J gave up 0 bases, with 12 bases separating them. CDR3 nucleotides: TGCAGTGCCCAACTACAGGGCTCTGGGGCCAACGTCCTGACTTTC. Its translation is CSAQLQGSGANVLTF.

The chain has TRBV5-1 and TRBJ2-4; D may be TRBD2 (6 bases). This CDR3 contains 13 residues. Germline values: CDR1 SGHRS, CDR2 YFSETQ. DNA of the CDR3: TGCGTCGGCAGCGTAGGCGCGGGGAACATTCAGTACTTC. Protein sequence: CVGSVGAGNIQYF.

J is TRBJ1-4 and V is TRBV7-2; D not certain. With 7 bases removed from V and 3 bases from J, the gap between germline ends came to 6 bases. Looked up from germline, CDR1 is SGHTA and CDR2 is FQGNSA. CDR3 length equals 12 residues. Here the CDR3 DNA reads TGTGCCAGCACCAACCCTAATGAAAAACTGTTTTTT. Translating gives CASTNPNEKLFF.

This clonotype came up many times. The chain recombines TRBV29-1 with TRBJ2-1; weak D call: TRBD1 (6 bases). The V end was cut by 7 bases, the J end by 2 bases, with 12 bases between. Germline V gene data show CDR1 as SQVTM and CDR2 as ANQGSEA. CDR3 length: 13 residues. Written as DNA, the CDR3 is TGCAGCGCAAACAGGGTAGCCTACAATGAGCAGTTCTTC. This sequence encodes CSANRVAYNEQFF.

This clonotype came up once. This clone may be a read error of a much larger clone one base away. The chain carries TRBV12-3 or TRBV12-4 and TRBJ2-7, with D unclear. Trimming pared 7 bases from V and 0 bases from J, leaving 13 bases between. The CDR3 sequence is 14 residues long. The CDR3 DNA reads TGTGCCAGCAATTTTACAGCTGTCTCCTACGAGCAGTACTTC. Translating gives CASNFTAVSYEQYF.